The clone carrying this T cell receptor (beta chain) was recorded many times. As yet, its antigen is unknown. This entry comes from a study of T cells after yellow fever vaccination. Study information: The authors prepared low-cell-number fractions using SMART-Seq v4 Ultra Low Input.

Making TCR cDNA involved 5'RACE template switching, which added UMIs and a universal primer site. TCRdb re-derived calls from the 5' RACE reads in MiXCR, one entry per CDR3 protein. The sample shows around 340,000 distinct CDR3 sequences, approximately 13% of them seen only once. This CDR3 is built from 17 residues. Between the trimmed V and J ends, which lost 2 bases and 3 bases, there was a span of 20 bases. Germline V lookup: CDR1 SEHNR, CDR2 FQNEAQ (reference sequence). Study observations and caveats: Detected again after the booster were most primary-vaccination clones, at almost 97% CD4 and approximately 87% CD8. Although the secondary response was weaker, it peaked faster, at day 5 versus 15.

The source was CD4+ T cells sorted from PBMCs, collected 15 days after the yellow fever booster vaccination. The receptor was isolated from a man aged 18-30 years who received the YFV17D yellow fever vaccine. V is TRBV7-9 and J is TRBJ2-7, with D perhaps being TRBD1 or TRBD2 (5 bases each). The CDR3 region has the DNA TGTGCCAGCAGCTTAAGTTCCTTCCCGGGACGGATCTACGAGCAGTACTTC. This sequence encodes CASSLSSFPGRIYEQYF.